This TCR beta chain was recorded in a study of blood T cell repertoires in COVID-19. Study overall: T cells, B-cell-depleted T cells, or PBMCs supplied cDNA or gDNA.

Method: immunoSEQ multiplex PCR; TCRdb's copy keeps in-frame clones and lacks some. The sample consists of around 160,000 clones, 85% to 90% of them appearing once. Sequenced: peripheral blood. The source is a man aged 18-30 years with acute or convalescent COVID-19.

The CDR3 here is CASTNRGRPEKLFF. The CDR3 coding sequence is TGTGCCAGCACCAACAGGGGGCGGCCCGAAAAACTGTTTTTT. The chain is built from TRBV7-9 and TRBJ1-4, with 9 nucleotides matching TRBD1. Looked up from germline, CDR1 is SEHNR and CDR2 is FQNEAQ (reference sequence). V lost 7 bases and J lost 8; bases outside the gene matches: 8. The CDR3 length is 14 residues.